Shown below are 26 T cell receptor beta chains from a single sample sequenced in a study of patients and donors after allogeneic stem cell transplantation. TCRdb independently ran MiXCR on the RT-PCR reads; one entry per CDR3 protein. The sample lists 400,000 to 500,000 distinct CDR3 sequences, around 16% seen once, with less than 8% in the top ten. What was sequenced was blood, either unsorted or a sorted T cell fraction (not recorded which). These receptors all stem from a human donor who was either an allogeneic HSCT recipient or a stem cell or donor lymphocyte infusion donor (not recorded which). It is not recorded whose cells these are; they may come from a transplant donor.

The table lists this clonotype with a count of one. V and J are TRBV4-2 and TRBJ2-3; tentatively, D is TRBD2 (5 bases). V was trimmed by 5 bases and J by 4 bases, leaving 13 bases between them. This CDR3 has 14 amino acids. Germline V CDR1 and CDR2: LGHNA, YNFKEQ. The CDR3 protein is CASSYGLGADTQYF. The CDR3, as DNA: TGTGCCAGCAGCTACGGACTCGGGGCAGATACGCAGTATTTT.

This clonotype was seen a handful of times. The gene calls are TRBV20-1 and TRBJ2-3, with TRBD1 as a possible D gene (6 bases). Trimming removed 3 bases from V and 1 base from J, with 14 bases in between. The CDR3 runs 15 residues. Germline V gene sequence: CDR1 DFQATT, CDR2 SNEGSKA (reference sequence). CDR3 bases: TGCAGTGCTAGGGGGCAGGGGATGGGCACAGATACGCAGTATTTT. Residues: CSARGQGMGTDTQYF.

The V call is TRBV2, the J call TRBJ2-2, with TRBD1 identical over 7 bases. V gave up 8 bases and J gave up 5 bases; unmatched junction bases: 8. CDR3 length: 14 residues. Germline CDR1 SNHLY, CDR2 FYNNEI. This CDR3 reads CASLTGKGTGELFF. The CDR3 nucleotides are TGTGCCAGCCTGACAGGGAAAGGAACCGGGGAGCTGTTTTTT.

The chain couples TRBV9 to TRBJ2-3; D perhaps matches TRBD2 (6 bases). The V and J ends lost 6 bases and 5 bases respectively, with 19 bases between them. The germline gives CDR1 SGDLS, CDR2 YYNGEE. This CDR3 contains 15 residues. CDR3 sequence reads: CASTYWGEAGDTQYF. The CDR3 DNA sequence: TGTGCCAGCACCTACTGGGGGGAGGCAGGAGATACGCAGTATTTT.

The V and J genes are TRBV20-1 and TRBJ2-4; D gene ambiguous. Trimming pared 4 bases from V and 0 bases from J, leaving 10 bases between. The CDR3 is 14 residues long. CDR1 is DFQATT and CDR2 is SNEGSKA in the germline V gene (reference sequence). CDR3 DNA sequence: TGCAGTGCTATCCACAGTCTAGCCAAAAACATTCAGTACTTC. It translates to CSAIHSLAKNIQYF.

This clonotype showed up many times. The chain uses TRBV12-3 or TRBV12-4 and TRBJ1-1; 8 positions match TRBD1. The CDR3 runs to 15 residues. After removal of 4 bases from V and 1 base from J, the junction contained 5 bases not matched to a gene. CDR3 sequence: CASSSRDRWNTEAFF. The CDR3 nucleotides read TGTGCCAGCAGTTCCCGGGACAGGTGGAACACTGAAGCTTTCTTT.

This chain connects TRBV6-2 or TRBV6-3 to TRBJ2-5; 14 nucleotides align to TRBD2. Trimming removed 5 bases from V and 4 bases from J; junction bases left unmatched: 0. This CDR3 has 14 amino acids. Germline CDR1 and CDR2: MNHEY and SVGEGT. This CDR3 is CASSGTSGGETQYF. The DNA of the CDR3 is TGTGCCAGCAGTGGGACTAGCGGGGGAGAGACCCAGTACTTC.

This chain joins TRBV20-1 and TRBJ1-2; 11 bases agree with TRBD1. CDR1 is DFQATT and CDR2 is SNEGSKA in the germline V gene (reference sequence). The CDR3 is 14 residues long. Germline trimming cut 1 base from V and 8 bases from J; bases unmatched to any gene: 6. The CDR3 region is CSARAGQGADGYTF. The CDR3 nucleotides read TGCAGTGCTAGAGCTGGACAGGGGGCGGACGGCTACACCTTC.

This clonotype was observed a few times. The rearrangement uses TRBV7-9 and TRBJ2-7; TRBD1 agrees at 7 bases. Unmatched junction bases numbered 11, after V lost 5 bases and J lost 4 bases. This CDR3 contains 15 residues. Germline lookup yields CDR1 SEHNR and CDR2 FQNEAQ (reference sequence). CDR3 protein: CASSPRTGFVYEQYF. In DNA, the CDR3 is TGTGCCAGCAGCCCCAGGACAGGTTTTGTGTACGAGCAGTACTTC.

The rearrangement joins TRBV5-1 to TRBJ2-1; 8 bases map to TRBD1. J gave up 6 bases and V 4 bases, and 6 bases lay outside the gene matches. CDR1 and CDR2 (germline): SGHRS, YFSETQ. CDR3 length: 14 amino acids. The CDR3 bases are TGCGCCAGCAGCGGACAGGGAAAGGTCAATGAGCAGTTCTTC. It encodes CASSGQGKVNEQFF.

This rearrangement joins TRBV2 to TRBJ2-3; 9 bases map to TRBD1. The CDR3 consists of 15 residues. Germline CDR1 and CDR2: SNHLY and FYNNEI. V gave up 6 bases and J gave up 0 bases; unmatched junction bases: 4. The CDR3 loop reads CASRTGGTSTDTQYF. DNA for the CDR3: TGTGCCAGCAGAACAGGGGGCACTAGCACAGATACGCAGTATTTT.

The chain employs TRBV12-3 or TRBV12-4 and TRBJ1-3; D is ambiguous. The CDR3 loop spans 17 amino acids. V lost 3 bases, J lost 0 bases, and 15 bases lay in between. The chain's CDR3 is CASSLGNGDYSGNTIYF. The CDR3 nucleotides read TGTGCCAGCAGTTTGGGGAACGGAGATTACTCTGGAAACACCATATATTTT.

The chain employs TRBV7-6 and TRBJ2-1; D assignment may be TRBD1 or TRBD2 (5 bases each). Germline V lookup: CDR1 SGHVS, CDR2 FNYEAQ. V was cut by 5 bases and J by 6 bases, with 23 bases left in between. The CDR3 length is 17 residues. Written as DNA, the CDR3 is TGTGCCAGCAGCCAGACCCTCGGGACCCAGGGCGGCAATGAGCAGTTCTTC. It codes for CASSQTLGTQGGNEQFF.

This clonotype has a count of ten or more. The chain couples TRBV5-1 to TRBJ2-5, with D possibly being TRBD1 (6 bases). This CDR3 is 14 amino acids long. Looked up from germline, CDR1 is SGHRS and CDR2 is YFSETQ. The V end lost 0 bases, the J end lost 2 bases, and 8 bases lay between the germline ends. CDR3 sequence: CASSLGGQQETQYF. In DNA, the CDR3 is TGCGCCAGCAGCTTGGGCGGACAGCAAGAGACCCAGTACTTC.

As DNA, the CDR3 is TGTGCCAGTGCTAAACGGGACACCACGGAGTACTTC. This encodes CASAKRDTTEYF. The chain joins TRBV12-3 or TRBV12-4 to TRBJ2-7, with a tentative D call TRBD1 (6 bases). This CDR3 region has 12 residues. Trimming removed 9 bases at V and 11 bases at J, with 20 bases between.

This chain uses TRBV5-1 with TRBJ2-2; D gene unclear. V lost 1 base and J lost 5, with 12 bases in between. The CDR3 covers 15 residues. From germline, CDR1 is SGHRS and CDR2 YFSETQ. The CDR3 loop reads CASSLWLGVTGELFF. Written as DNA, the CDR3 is TGCGCCAGCAGCTTGTGGTTAGGTGTGACCGGGGAGCTGTTTTTT.

CDR3 in amino acids: CASSLLQGASHEQFF. In DNA form, the CDR3 reads TGTGCCAGCAGTCTACTACAGGGGGCGAGCCATGAGCAGTTCTTC. This chain connects TRBV6-1 to TRBJ2-1; TRBD1 agrees at 9 bases. The length of the CDR3 is 15 residues. Per germline, CDR1 MNHNS and CDR2 SASEGT. The V segment lost 5 bases and the J segment 8 bases; nucleotides outside the gene matches: 10.

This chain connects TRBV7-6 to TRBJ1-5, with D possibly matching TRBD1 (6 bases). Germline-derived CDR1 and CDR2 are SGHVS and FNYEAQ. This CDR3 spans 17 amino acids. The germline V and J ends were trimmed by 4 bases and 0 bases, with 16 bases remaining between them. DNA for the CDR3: TGTGCCAGCAGCTCCCTTCCCGCCAGGGGTAGCAATCAGCCCCAGCATTTT. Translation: CASSSLPARGSNQPQHF. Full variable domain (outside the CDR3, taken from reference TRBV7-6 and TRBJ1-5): GAGVSQSPRYKVTKRGQDVALRCDPISGHVSLYWYRQALGQGPEFLTYFNYEAQQDKSGLPNDRFSAERPEGSISTLTIQRTEQRDSAMYRCASSSLPARGSNQPQHFGDGTRLSIL.

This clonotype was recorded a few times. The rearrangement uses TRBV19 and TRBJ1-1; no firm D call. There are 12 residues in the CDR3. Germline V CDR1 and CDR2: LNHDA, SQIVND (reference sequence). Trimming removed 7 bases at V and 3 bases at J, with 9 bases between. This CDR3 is CASTLPYTEAFF. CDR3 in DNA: TGTGCCAGTACCCTCCCTTACACTGAAGCTTTCTTT.

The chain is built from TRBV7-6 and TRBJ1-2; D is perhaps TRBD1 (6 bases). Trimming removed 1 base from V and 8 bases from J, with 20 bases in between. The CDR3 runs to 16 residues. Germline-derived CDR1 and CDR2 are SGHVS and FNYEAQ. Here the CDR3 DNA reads TGTGCCAGCAGCTTAGTATCCCTACAGGGAAAGTCCGGCTACACCTTC. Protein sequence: CASSLVSLQGKSGYTF.

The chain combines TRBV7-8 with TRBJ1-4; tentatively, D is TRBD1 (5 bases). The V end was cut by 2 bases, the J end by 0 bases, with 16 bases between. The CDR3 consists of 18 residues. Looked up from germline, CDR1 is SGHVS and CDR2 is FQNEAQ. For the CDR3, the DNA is TGTGCCAGCAGCTTATGGGGGTTTGAGGGAGCAACTAATGAAAAACTGTTTTTT. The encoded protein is CASSLWGFEGATNEKLFF. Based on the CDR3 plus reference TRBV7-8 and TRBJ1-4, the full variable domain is GAGVSQSPRYKVAKRGQDVALRCDPISGHVSLFWYQQALGQGPEFLTYFQNEAQLDKSGLPSDRFFAERPEGSVSTLKIQRTQQEDSAVYLCASSLWGFEGATNEKLFFGSGTQLSVL.

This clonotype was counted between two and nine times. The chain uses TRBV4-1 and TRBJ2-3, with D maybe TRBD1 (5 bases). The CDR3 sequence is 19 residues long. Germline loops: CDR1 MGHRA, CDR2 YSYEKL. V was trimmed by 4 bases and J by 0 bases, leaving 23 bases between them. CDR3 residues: CASSRRVGARLSSTDTQYF. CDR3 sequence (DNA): TGCGCCAGCAGCCGGAGAGTTGGGGCGCGCCTATCTAGCACAGATACGCAGTATTTT.

CDR3 DNA: TGCGCCAGCAGCTTGCCACCGGGAGGGTCCTACGAGCAGTACTTC. Amino acids: CASSLPPGGSYEQYF. The chain employs TRBV5-1 and TRBJ2-7; 8 positions match TRBD2. From germline, CDR1 is SGHRS and CDR2 YFSETQ. CDR3 length: 15 amino acids. Trimming took 1 base from V and 1 from J; bases not matched to a gene: 4.

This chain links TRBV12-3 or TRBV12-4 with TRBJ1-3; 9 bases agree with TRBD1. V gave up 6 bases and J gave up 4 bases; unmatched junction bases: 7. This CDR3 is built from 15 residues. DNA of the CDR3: TGTGCCAGCAGGGGGGACAGGGAACGGGGAAACACCATATATTTT. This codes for CASRGDRERGNTIYF.

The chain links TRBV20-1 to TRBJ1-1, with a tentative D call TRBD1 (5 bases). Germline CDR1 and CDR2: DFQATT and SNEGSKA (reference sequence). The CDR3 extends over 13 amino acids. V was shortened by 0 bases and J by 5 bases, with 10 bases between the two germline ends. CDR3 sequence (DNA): TGCAGTGCTAGAGAGGGGACGGGAACTGAAGCTTTCTTT. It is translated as CSAREGTGTEAFF.

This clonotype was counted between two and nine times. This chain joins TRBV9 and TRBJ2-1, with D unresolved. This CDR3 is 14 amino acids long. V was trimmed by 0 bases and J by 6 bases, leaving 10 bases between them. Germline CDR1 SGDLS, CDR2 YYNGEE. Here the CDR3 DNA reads TGTGCCAGCAGCGTAGGGAACCCTTTCAATGAGCAGTTCTTC. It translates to CASSVGNPFNEQFF.